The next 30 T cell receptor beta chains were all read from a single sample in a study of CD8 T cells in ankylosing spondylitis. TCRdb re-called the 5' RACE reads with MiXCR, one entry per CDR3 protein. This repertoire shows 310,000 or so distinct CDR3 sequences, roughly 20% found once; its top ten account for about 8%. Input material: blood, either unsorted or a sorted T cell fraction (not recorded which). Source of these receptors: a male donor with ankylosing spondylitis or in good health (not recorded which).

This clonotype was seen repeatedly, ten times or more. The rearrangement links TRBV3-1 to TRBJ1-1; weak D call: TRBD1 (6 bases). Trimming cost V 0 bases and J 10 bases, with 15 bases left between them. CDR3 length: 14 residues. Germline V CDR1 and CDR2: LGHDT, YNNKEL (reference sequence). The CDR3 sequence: CASSQDQGRVGAFF. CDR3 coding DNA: TGTGCCAGCAGCCAAGATCAGGGGAGGGTTGGAGCTTTCTTT.

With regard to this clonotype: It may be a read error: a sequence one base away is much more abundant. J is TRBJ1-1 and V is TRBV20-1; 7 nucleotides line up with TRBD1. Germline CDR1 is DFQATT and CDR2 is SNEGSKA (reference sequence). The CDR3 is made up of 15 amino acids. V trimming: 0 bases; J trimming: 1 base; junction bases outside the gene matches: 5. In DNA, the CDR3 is TGCAGTGCTAGAGATGTAGGGGGCGCGAACACTGAAGCTTTCTTT. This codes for CSARDVGGANTEAFF.

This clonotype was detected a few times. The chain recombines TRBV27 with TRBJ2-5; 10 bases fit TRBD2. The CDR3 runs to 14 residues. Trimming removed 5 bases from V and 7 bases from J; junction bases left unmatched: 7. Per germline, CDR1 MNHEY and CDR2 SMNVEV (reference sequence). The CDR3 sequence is CASSPLAGAGTQYF. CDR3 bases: TGTGCCAGCAGTCCCCTAGCGGGAGCGGGGACCCAGTACTTC.

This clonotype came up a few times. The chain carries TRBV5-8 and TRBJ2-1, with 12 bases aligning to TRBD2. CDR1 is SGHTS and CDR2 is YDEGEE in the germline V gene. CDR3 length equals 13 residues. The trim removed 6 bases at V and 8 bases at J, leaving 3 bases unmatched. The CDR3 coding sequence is TGTGCCAGCAAACTAGCGGGGGGTTATGAGCAGTTCTTC. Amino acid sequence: CASKLAGGYEQFF.

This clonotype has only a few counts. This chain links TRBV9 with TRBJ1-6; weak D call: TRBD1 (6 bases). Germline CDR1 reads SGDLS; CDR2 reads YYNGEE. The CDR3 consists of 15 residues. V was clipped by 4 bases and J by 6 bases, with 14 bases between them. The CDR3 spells CASSPGDRTNSPLHF. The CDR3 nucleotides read TGTGCCAGCAGCCCCGGCGACAGGACTAATTCACCCCTCCACTTT.

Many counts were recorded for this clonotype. CDR3 amino acids: CASSLAPPNEKLFF. The CDR3 DNA reads TGCGCCAGCAGCTTAGCACCGCCTAATGAAAAACTGTTTTTT. The chain recombines TRBV5-1 with TRBJ1-4; no reliable D call. The ends were cut back, 2 bases at V and 3 bases at J, with 8 bases in the middle. The CDR3 spans 14 residues. CDR1 and CDR2 (germline): SGHRS, YFSETQ.

In nucleotides, the CDR3 is TGTGCCAGTAGTATCGGACAGGGTAAGGGCTATGGCTACACCTTC. This translates into CASSIGQGKGYGYTF. The chain recombines TRBV19 with TRBJ1-2; 8 bases line up with TRBD1. The CDR3 sequence is 15 residues long. Germline lookup yields CDR1 LNHDA and CDR2 SQIVND (reference sequence). With 3 bases clipped from V and 4 bases from J, the junction kept 7 bases outside the gene matches.

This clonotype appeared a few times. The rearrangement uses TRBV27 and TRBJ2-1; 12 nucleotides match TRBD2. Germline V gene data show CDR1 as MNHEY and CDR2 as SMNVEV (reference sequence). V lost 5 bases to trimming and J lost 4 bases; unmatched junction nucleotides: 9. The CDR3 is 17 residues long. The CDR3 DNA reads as TGTGCCAGCAGTCCCCGACTAGCGGGAGCGGGATACAATGAGCAGTTCTTC. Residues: CASSPRLAGAGYNEQFF.

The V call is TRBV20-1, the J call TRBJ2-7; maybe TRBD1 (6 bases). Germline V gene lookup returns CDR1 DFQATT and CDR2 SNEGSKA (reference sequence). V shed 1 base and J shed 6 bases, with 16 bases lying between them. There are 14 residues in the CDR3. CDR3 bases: TGCAGTGCTAGAGCCACCGTAACAGGGTCCGAGCAGTACGTC. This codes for CSARATVTGSEQYV.

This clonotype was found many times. Here the CDR3 DNA reads TGCGCCAGCAGCCCGGGACTAGGAAGCACAGATACGCAGTATTTT. This codes for CASSPGLGSTDTQYF. This chain joins TRBV5-1 and TRBJ2-3, with 8 bases identical to TRBD2. The CDR3 consists of 15 residues. Looked up from germline, CDR1 is SGHRS and CDR2 is YFSETQ. Trimming removed 4 bases from V and 0 bases from J; junction bases left unmatched: 4.

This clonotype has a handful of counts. The CDR3 spells CASSYRGLNTEAFF. CDR3 bases: TGTGCCAGCAGCTACAGGGGGCTAAACACTGAAGCTTTCTTT. The rearrangement joins TRBV3-1 to TRBJ1-1; 9 nucleotides align to TRBD1. The CDR3 runs to 14 residues. The V segment lost 5 bases and the J segment 2 bases; nucleotides outside the gene matches: 3. Looked up from germline, CDR1 is LGHDT and CDR2 is YNNKEL (reference sequence).

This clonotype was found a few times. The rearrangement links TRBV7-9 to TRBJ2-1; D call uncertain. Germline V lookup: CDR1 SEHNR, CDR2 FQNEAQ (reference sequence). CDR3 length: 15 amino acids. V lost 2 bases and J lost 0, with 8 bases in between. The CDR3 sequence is CASSLFRSSYNEQFF. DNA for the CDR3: TGTGCCAGCAGCTTATTCCGGAGCTCCTACAATGAGCAGTTCTTC.

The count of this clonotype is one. The CDR3 region is CASSPPGVGQFF. Written as DNA, the CDR3 is TGTGCCAGCAGCCCCCCCGGGGTTGGGCAGTTCTTC. This chain links TRBV3-1 with TRBJ2-1, with a weak D call TRBD2 (5 bases). Germline assignment: CDR1 LGHDT and CDR2 YNNKEL (reference sequence). Between the trimmed V and J ends, which lost 4 bases and 12 bases, there was a span of 13 bases. The CDR3 runs to 12 residues.

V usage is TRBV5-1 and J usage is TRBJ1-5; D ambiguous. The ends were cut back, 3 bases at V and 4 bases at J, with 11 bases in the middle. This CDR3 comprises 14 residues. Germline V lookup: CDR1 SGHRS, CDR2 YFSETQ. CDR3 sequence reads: CASSSAAGNQPQHF. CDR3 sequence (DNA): TGCGCCAGCAGCTCGGCAGCGGGTAATCAGCCCCAGCATTTT.

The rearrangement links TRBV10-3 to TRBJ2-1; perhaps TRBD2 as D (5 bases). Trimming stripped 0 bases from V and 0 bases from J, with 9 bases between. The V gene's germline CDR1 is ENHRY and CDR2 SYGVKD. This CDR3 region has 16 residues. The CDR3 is CAISESMGSSYNEQFF. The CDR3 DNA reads TGTGCCATCAGTGAGTCTATGGGGAGCTCCTACAATGAGCAGTTCTTC.

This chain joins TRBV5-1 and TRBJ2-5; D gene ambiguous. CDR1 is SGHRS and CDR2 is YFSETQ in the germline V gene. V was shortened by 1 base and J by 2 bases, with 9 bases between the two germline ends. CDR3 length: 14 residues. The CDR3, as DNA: TGCGCCAGCAGCTTGTACAGACCGCAAGAGACCCAGTACTTC. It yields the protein CASSLYRPQETQYF.

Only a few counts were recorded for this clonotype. CDR3 DNA sequence: TGTGCCAGCAGTTCAGGAGGGACTAGCGACACCGGGGAGCTGTTTTTT. This encodes CASSSGGTSDTGELFF. The chain has TRBV12-3 or TRBV12-4 and TRBJ2-2; 10 nucleotides align to TRBD2. CDR3 size: 16 residues. The V and J ends lost 4 bases and 3 bases, in that order; junction bases with no gene match: 5.

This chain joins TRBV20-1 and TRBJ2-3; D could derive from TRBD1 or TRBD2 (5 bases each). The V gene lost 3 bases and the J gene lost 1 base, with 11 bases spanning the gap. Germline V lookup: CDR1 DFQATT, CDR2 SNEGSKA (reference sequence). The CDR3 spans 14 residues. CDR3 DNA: TGCAGTGCTAGCGGGGCTGGAGGCACAGATACGCAGTATTTT. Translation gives CSASGAGGTDTQYF.

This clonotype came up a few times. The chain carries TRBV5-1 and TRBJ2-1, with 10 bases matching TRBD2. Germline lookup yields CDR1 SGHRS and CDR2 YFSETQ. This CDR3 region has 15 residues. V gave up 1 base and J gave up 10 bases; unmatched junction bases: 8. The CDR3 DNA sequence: TGCGCCAGCAGCTTGTTGAGCGGGAGGGCCGGGGAGCAGTTCTTC. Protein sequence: CASSLLSGRAGEQFF.

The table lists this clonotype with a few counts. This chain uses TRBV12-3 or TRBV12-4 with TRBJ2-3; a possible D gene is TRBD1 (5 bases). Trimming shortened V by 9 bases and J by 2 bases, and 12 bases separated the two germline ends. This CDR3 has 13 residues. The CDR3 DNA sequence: TGTGCCAGTGACGACAGTTACACAGATACGCAGTATTTT. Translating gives CASDDSYTDTQYF.

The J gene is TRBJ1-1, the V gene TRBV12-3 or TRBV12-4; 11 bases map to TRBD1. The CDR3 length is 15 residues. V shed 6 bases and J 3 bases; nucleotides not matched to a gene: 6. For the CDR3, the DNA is TGTGCCAGCAGCGGACAGGGGGCATTTGACACTGAAGCTTTCTTT. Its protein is CASSGQGAFDTEAFF.

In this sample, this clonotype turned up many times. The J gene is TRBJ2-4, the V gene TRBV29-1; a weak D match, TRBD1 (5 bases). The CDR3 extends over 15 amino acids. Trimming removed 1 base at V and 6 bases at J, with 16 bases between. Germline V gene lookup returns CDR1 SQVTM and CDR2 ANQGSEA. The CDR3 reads CSVEVSRLQGNIQYF. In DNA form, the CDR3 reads TGCAGCGTTGAAGTGTCCAGACTTCAGGGAAACATTCAGTACTTC.

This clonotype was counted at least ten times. CDR3 coding DNA: TGTGCCAGCAGCTCCGGACAGGGGAATTCACCCCTCCACTTT. Its protein is CASSSGQGNSPLHF. The chain links TRBV9 to TRBJ1-6; 9 bases are shared with TRBD1. This CDR3 has 14 residues. CDR1 and CDR2 (germline): SGDLS, YYNGEE. V lost 4 bases and J lost 7; bases outside the gene matches: 3.

CDR3 sequence (DNA): TGCGCCAGCAGCTTTGACGCGTCAATGAGCTCTGGAAACACCATATATTTT. Protein sequence: CASSFDASMSSGNTIYF. This sequence joins TRBV5-1 and TRBJ1-3; D uncertain. Trimming pared 2 bases from V and 0 bases from J, leaving 15 bases between. Germline assignment: CDR1 SGHRS and CDR2 YFSETQ. The CDR3 extends over 17 amino acids.

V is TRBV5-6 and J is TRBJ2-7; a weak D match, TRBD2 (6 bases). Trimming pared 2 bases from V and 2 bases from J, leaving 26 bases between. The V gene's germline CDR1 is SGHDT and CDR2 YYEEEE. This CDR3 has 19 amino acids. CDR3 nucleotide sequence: TGTGCCAGCAGCTTTCCTCCCAAAAGGGAAGGAGGGCGAACCTACGAGCAGTACGTC. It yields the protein CASSFPPKREGGRTYEQYV.

CDR3 sequence (DNA): TGTGCCAGCAGGGGACTAGCGGGGGCCCTTAGCTCCTACAATGAGCAGTTCTTC. Protein product: CASRGLAGALSSYNEQFF. The rearrangement links TRBV3-1 to TRBJ2-1; 14 bases align to TRBD2. This CDR3 region has 18 residues. The J segment lost 0 bases and the V segment lost 6 bases, leaving 7 bases of the junction unmatched. Germline V CDR1 and CDR2: LGHDT, YNNKEL (reference sequence).

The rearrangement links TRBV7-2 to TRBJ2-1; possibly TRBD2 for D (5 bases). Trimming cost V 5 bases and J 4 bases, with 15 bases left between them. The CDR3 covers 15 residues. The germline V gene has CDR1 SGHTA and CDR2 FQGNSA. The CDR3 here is CASSQGPGWYNEQFF. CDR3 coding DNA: TGTGCCAGCAGCCAAGGACCGGGGTGGTACAATGAGCAGTTCTTC.

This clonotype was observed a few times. CDR3 coding DNA: TGCAGCGTTGGGGCAGGGGTCACAGATACGCAGTATTTT. Encoded protein: CSVGAGVTDTQYF. This chain uses TRBV29-1 with TRBJ2-3; TRBD1 is a possible D gene (6 bases). Germline loops: CDR1 SQVTM, CDR2 ANQGSEA. This CDR3 region has 13 residues. With 4 bases removed from V and 2 bases from J, the gap between germline ends came to 10 bases.

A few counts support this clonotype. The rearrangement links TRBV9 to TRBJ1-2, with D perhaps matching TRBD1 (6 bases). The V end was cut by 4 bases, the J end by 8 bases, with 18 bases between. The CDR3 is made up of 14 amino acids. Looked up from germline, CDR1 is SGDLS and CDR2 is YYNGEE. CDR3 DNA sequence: TGTGCCAGCAGCCCTGACAGGCTTTGGGGCGGCTACACCTTC. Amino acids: CASSPDRLWGGYTF.

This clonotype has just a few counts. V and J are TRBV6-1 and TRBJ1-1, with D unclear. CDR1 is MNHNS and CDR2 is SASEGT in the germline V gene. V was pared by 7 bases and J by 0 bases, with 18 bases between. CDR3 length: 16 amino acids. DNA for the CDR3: TGTGCCAGCACCGGGCCTCCAGACTTTATGAACACTGAAGCTTTCTTT. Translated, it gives CASTGPPDFMNTEAFF.